This note documents a single TCR beta chain sequence. The V end lost 9 bases, the J end lost 1 base, and 18 bases lay between the germline ends. The CDR3 is 15 amino acids. The germline V gene encodes CDR1 SGHNT and CDR2 YENEEA. This sample is part of a study of blood T cell repertoires in COVID-19. As for the study in general: Acute and convalescent COVID-19 samples came from the United States, Italy and Spain.

The method was immunoSEQ multiplex PCR; TCRdb's version includes in-frame clones alone and lacks a portion of them. Of about 78,000 clones detected, 90% appear once; the ten largest clones hold 4.3%. The sequence derives from a woman older than 75 with active or convalescent COVID-19. The sample comprised peripheral blood. The chain couples TRBV11-3 to TRBJ1-1; perhaps TRBD1 as D (5 bases). The CDR3 reads CARTGGDSKNTEAFF. The CDR3 coding sequence is TGTGCCAGGACGGGAGGCGACAGTAAGAACACTGAAGCTTTCTTT. Full variable domain (outside the CDR3, taken from reference TRBV11-3 and TRBJ1-1): EAGVVQSPRYKIIEKKQPVAFWCNPISGHNTLYWYLQNLGQGPELLIRYENEEAVDDSQLPKDRFSAERLKGVDSTLKIQPAELGDSAVYLCARTGGDSKNTEAFFGQGTRLTVV.